The 32 T cell receptor beta chains given below trace back to one sample, sequenced in a study of T cells in Graves' hyperthyroidism and ophthalmopathy. Amplification yielded TCR beta CDR3 regions, with RNA transcripts as the source. HTBI primers were employed in a first-round RT-PCR of the TCR CDR3. One entry per CDR3 protein, called by TCRdb with MiXCR from the multiplex PCR reads. There are 250,000 to 300,000 distinct CDR3 sequences in the sample; less than 15% occur only once, and 13% lies in the top ten. Sequencing used blood. These receptor sequences come from a woman between 40 and 50 years old with Graves' hyperthyroidism that later progressed to Graves' ophthalmopathy.

This clonotype was found a few times. The chain uses TRBV20-1 and TRBJ1-2, with a tentative D call TRBD1 (5 bases). The CDR3 loop spans 13 amino acids. The ends were cut back, 0 bases at V and 4 bases at J, with 9 bases in the middle. The germline gives CDR1 DFQATT, CDR2 SNEGSKA (reference sequence). The CDR3 is CSAREAGLYGYTF. CDR3 coding DNA: TGCAGTGCTAGAGAAGCGGGGCTCTATGGCTACACCTTC.

This clonotype was counted many times. The rearrangement links TRBV20-1 to TRBJ2-3; D call uncertain. Per the germline V gene, CDR1 is DFQATT and CDR2 is SNEGSKA (reference sequence). Trimming removed 5 bases at V and 1 base at J, with 10 bases between. The CDR3 runs to 13 residues. Here the CDR3 DNA reads TGCAGTGCTCCTCAATGGGGCACAGATACGCAGTATTTT. Its translation is CSAPQWGTDTQYF.

The chain uses TRBV6-4 and TRBJ2-1; tentatively, D is TRBD2 (6 bases). This CDR3 is built from 15 residues. CDR1 and CDR2 (germline): MRHNA, SNTAGT. V dropped 6 bases and J dropped 2 bases, with 14 bases sitting between them. The CDR3 is CASSRAGMPYNEQFF. The CDR3 bases are TGTGCCAGCAGCCGGGCGGGGATGCCCTACAATGAGCAGTTCTTC.

The sample holds many counts of this clonotype. The J gene is TRBJ2-6, the V gene TRBV6-2 or TRBV6-3, with D possibly being TRBD1 (6 bases). Deletions cut 4 bases from V and 0 bases from J, with 16 bases between. Germline values: CDR1 MNHEY, CDR2 SVGEGT. CDR3 length: 18 residues. CDR3 coding DNA: TGTGCCAGCAGTTTCCGGGACATTCCCATCTCTGGGGCCAACGTCCTGACTTTC. It yields the protein CASSFRDIPISGANVLTF.

The sample holds a few counts of this clonotype. This chain uses TRBV4-1 with TRBJ2-7, with TRBD2 as a possible D gene (5 bases). V was trimmed by 0 bases and J by 3 bases, leaving 15 bases between them. In germline, CDR1 is MGHRA, CDR2 YSYEKL. This CDR3 spans 16 amino acids. For the CDR3, the DNA is TGCGCCAGCAGCCAAGACTTTAAGGTCAGCGGCTACGAGCAGTACTTC. It yields the protein CASSQDFKVSGYEQYF.

This clonotype was found many times. The rearrangement links TRBV28 to TRBJ1-2; 8 nucleotides agree with TRBD1. The CDR3 is made up of 15 amino acids. In germline, CDR1 is MDHEN, CDR2 SYDVKM. The V segment lost 5 bases and the J segment 8 bases; nucleotides outside the gene matches: 13. The CDR3 DNA reads as TGTGCCAGCAGTCCGTGGACAGGGAGAAACGGCGGCTACACCTTC. Translation gives CASSPWTGRNGGYTF.

This chain's CDR3 is CASSLWAGGPSSYEQYF. In DNA, the CDR3 is TGTGCCAGCAGTTTATGGGCGGGAGGGCCGAGCTCCTACGAGCAGTACTTC. The chain employs TRBV12-3 or TRBV12-4 and TRBJ2-7, with 9 positions matching TRBD2. The CDR3 covers 17 residues. Trimming removed 2 bases from V and 0 bases from J; junction bases left unmatched: 8.

In this sample, this clonotype turned up many times. The rearrangement joins TRBV27 to TRBJ2-2; tentatively, D is TRBD1 (6 bases). Germline-derived CDR1 and CDR2 are MNHEY and SMNVEV (reference sequence). The CDR3 consists of 16 residues. Trimming took off 4 bases at V and 0 bases at J, with 12 bases between the two ends. The CDR3 loop reads CASSSNRDPNTGELFF. In DNA form, the CDR3 reads TGTGCCAGCAGTTCAAACAGGGACCCGAACACCGGGGAGCTGTTTTTT.

A note on this clonotype: A read error may be the cause here, since a much bigger clone is one base away. This chain joins TRBV24-1 and TRBJ2-7; D remains unclear. The CDR3 is 12 residues long. Germline CDR1 KGHDR, CDR2 SFDVKD. V lost 3 bases, J lost 6 bases, and 8 bases lay in between. CDR3 sequence reads: CATSDVGGEQYF. CDR3 sequence (DNA): TGTGCCACCAGTGATGTAGGCGGCGAGCAGTACTTC.

The chain employs TRBV5-8 and TRBJ2-4; 8 bases are a match to TRBD1. The CDR3 consists of 15 residues. V lost 5 bases, J lost 0 bases, and 4 bases stayed unmatched. Germline CDR1 reads SGHTS; CDR2 reads YDEGEE. In nucleotides, the CDR3 is TGTGCCAGCAGACAGACAGGGGCAGCCAAAAACATTCAGTACTTC. Translated: CASRQTGAAKNIQYF.

This clonotype was detected many times. This rearrangement joins TRBV11-2 to TRBJ2-3; TRBD2 is a possible D gene (6 bases). Looked up from germline, CDR1 is SGHAT and CDR2 is FQNNGV. This CDR3 has 16 amino acids. V gave up 2 bases and J gave up 1 base, with 13 bases separating them. In DNA form, the CDR3 reads TGTGCCAGCAGCTTACCGAAAACGGGAGGCACAGATACGCAGTATTTT. This translates into CASSLPKTGGTDTQYF.

This clonotype was recorded at least ten times. This chain uses TRBV5-1 with TRBJ1-5; no clear D. V lost 1 base and J lost 7, with 9 bases in between. CDR1 and CDR2 from the germline V gene are SGHRS and YFSETQ. The CDR3 length is 13 residues. The CDR3 DNA reads as TGCGCCAGCAGCTTGTCGGGTACCCAGCCCCAGCATTTT. This codes for CASSLSGTQPQHF.

Comment on this clonotype: The germline gene is not matched at one end of the junction; a read error may be the cause. The chain carries TRBV7-8 and TRBJ2-1, with D perhaps matching TRBD2 (5 bases). The CDR3 covers 14 residues. Germline V gene lookup returns CDR1 SGHVS and CDR2 FQNEAQ. The CDR3 spells CASILAPSINEQFF. The DNA for the CDR3 is TGTGCCAGCATCTTAGCGCCTAGCATAAATGAACAGTTCTTC.

This clonotype was recorded a few times. The genes are TRBV28 and TRBJ2-6, with D uncertain. From germline, CDR1 is MDHEN and CDR2 SYDVKM. The V and J ends lost 6 bases and 4 bases respectively, with 13 bases between them. The CDR3 sequence is 15 residues long. The CDR3 here is CASRLERVGANVLTF. The CDR3 DNA reads as TGTGCCAGCAGACTCGAACGGGTCGGGGCCAACGTCCTGACTTTC.

This clonotype showed up many times. The chain couples TRBV28 to TRBJ2-1; D not certain. The CDR3 runs to 13 residues. Trimming pared 1 base from V and 10 bases from J, leaving 11 bases between. Germline V gene sequence: CDR1 MDHEN, CDR2 SYDVKM. CDR3 bases: TGTGCCAGCAGTTTATCTCTCCGGCCGGAGCAGTTCTTC. It translates to CASSLSLRPEQFF.

In this sample, this clonotype turned up many times. The chain recombines TRBV3-1 with TRBJ2-3, with 8 positions matching TRBD2. From germline, CDR1 is LGHDT and CDR2 YNNKEL (reference sequence). The V segment lost 1 base and the J segment 0 bases; nucleotides outside the gene matches: 3. This CDR3 comprises 16 residues. The CDR3 sequence is CASSQGSSGSTDTQYF. CDR3 DNA: TGTGCCAGCAGCCAAGGTTCTAGCGGGAGCACAGATACGCAGTATTTT.

This clonotype was seen a few times. The V and J genes are TRBV29-1 and TRBJ2-1; unclear D gene. V lost 4 bases and J lost 10, with 8 bases in between. Germline CDR1 SQVTM, CDR2 ANQGSEA. The CDR3 spans 10 residues. The DNA for the CDR3 is TGCAGCGTTGGTATGAGAGAGCAGTTCTTC. This codes for CSVGMREQFF.

This clonotype appeared many times. The chain has TRBV12-3 or TRBV12-4 and TRBJ2-5, with unresolved D. There are 14 residues in the CDR3. The ends were cut back, 2 bases at V and 7 bases at J, with 14 bases in the middle. This chain's CDR3 is CASSLRHPLGTQYF. For the CDR3, the DNA is TGTGCCAGCAGTTTAAGACACCCGCTTGGGACCCAGTACTTC.

This sequence joins TRBV7-8 and TRBJ2-7; 9 bases are shared with TRBD1. The V segment lost 2 bases and the J segment 2 bases; nucleotides outside the gene matches: 4. In germline, CDR1 is SGHVS, CDR2 FQNEAQ. The CDR3 extends over 15 amino acids. CDR3 in DNA: TGTGCCAGCAGCTTAAGCCGGGACAGGGCCTACGAGCAGTACTTC. Translated, it gives CASSLSRDRAYEQYF.

This clonotype has at least ten counts. The chain employs TRBV11-2 and TRBJ2-2, with 10 bases matching TRBD1. Germline values: CDR1 SGHAT, CDR2 FQNNGV. V lost 7 bases, J lost 6 bases, and 14 bases stayed unmatched. The CDR3 extends over 17 amino acids. The CDR3 region is CASTSTGTGVKAGELFF. The DNA for the CDR3 is TGTGCCAGCACCTCAACCGGGACAGGGGTTAAGGCCGGGGAGCTGTTTTTT.

To note about this clonotype: A clone one base away is much larger, so this may be a read error. The chain links TRBV7-2 to TRBJ2-2; TRBD1 might be the D (5 bases). Germline V CDR1 and CDR2: SGHTA, FQGNSA. This CDR3 region has 15 residues. DNA for the CDR3: TGTGTCAGCAGCTTATTTAGGGGGAACACCGGGGAGCTGTTTTTT. Protein sequence: CVSSLFRGNTGELFF.

V gene TRBV20-1 combines with J gene TRBJ1-2; the D gene is possibly TRBD1 (6 bases). Germline values: CDR1 DFQATT, CDR2 SNEGSKA (reference sequence). The CDR3 is made up of 14 amino acids. Trimming removed 5 bases from V and 7 bases from J, with 20 bases in between. For the CDR3, the DNA is TGCAGTGCTGATACAGCGGGGGGCGCGTCTGGCTACACCTTC. Translating gives CSADTAGGASGYTF.

This clonotype was picked up many times. The chain employs TRBV28 and TRBJ1-3; unclear D gene. Germline CDR1 reads MDHEN; CDR2 reads SYDVKM. V was cut by 2 bases and J by 1 base, with 12 bases left in between. The CDR3 is 16 residues long. This CDR3 reads CASSLIGLGSGNTIYF. The CDR3 bases are TGTGCCAGCAGTTTAATAGGCCTAGGGTCTGGAAACACCATATATTTT.

This chain connects TRBV11-1 to TRBJ2-2, with 11 bases aligning to TRBD2. Trimming cost V 5 bases and J 3 bases; bases outside gene matches: 11. The CDR3 is 18 amino acids. Germline lookup yields CDR1 SGHAT and CDR2 FQDESV (reference sequence). Written as DNA, the CDR3 is TGTGCCAGCAGCCGTTTGCCGGGACTAGCGGTGTACACCGGGGAGCTGTTTTTT. It yields the protein CASSRLPGLAVYTGELFF.

This clonotype was detected ten times or more. This rearrangement joins TRBV5-6 to TRBJ1-3; no firm D call. V was cut by 2 bases and J by 4 bases, with 10 bases left in between. The CDR3 contains 14 residues. The germline V gene encodes CDR1 SGHDT and CDR2 YYEEEE. Written as DNA, the CDR3 is TGTGCCAGCAGCTTCGGGGAGATGGGAAACACCATATATTTT. Translation gives CASSFGEMGNTIYF. The full variable domain, its missing parts supplied by reference TRBV5-6 and TRBJ1-3, is DAGVTQSPTHLIKTRGQQVTLRCSPKSGHDTVSWYQQALGQGPQFIFQYYEEEERQRGNFPDRFSGHQFPNYSSELNVNALLLGDSALYLCASSFGEMGNTIYFGEGSWLTVV.

In this sample, this clonotype turned up many times. The rearrangement uses TRBV6-1 and TRBJ2-1; weak D call: TRBD2 (6 bases). V was clipped by 5 bases and J by 0 bases, with 11 bases between them. The CDR3 extends over 15 amino acids. CDR1 and CDR2 (germline): MNHNS, SASEGT. The CDR3 coding sequence is TGTGCCAGCAGTCCGCGGGAAAACTCCTACAATGAGCAGTTCTTC. It is translated as CASSPRENSYNEQFF.

This clonotype was detected ten times or more. The V and J genes are TRBV4-1 and TRBJ2-5; D remains ambiguous. The V gene lost 8 bases and the J gene lost 5 bases, with 18 bases spanning the gap. CDR3 size: 14 residues. From germline, CDR1 is MGHRA and CDR2 YSYEKL. CDR3 in amino acids: CASRRALMSETQYF. The CDR3 DNA sequence: TGCGCCAGCCGACGGGCGTTAATGAGTGAGACCCAGTACTTC.

This clonotype has just a few counts. The chain carries TRBV20-1 and TRBJ2-2, with D possibly TRBD2 on 7 matching bases. The length of the CDR3 is 15 residues. Trimming shortened V by 2 bases and J by 7 bases, and 17 bases separated the two germline ends. Germline V gene data show CDR1 as DFQATT and CDR2 as SNEGSKA (reference sequence). This CDR3 is CSARSTQGGGGELFF. CDR3 nucleotide sequence: TGCAGTGCTAGATCCACACAGGGAGGGGGCGGGGAGCTGTTTTTT.

This clonotype has just a few counts. The chain carries TRBV30 and TRBJ1-1, with TRBD1 as a possible D gene (6 bases). Trimming removed 3 bases at V and 7 bases at J, with 12 bases between. This CDR3 contains 12 residues. Looked up from germline, CDR1 is GTSNPN and CDR2 is SVGIG (reference sequence). CDR3 sequence reads: CAWRDRTNEAFF. The CDR3 coding sequence is TGTGCCTGGAGAGACAGGACAAATGAAGCTTTCTTT.

This clonotype was found once. V gene TRBV20-1 combines with J gene TRBJ2-7, with D uncertain. The V gene's germline CDR1 is DFQATT and CDR2 SNEGSKA (reference sequence). Trimming removed 1 base at V and 2 bases at J, with 6 bases between. This CDR3 is built from 12 residues. CDR3 amino acids: CSARGVTYEQYF. The CDR3 nucleotides are TGCAGTGCTAGAGGGGTGACCTACGAGCAGTACTTC.

The sample holds many counts of this clonotype. J is TRBJ1-5 and V is TRBV6-1; D call uncertain. Germline loops: CDR1 MNHNS, CDR2 SASEGT. V lost 7 bases and J 4 bases, leaving 11 bases between the germline ends. The CDR3 consists of 13 residues. CDR3: CASTWGENQPQHF. CDR3 nucleotides: TGTGCCAGCACTTGGGGAGAGAATCAGCCCCAGCATTTT.

This clonotype was seen ten or more times. The chain employs TRBV7-9 and TRBJ2-7; TRBD2 is a possible D gene (5 bases). Germline CDR1 and CDR2: SEHNR and FQNEAQ (reference sequence). V was clipped by 4 bases and J by 2 bases, with 12 bases between them. The CDR3 is made up of 14 amino acids. The CDR3 region is CASSSGDGTYEQYF. The CDR3 nucleotides read TGTGCCAGCAGCTCCGGCGACGGGACCTACGAGCAGTACTTC.